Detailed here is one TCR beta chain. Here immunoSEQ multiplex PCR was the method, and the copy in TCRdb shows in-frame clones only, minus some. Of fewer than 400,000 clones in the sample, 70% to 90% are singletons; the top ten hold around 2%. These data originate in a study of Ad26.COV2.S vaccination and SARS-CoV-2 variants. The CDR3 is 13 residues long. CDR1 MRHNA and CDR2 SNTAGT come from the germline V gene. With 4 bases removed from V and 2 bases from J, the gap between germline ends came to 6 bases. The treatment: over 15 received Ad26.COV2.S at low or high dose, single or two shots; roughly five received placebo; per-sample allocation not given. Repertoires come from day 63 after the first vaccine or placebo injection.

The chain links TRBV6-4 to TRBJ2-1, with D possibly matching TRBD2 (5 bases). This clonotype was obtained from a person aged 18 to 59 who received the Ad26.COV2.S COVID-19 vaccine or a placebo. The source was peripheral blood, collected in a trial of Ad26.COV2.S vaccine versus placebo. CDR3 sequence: CASSVGAYNEQFF. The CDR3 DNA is TGTGCCAGCAGTGTCGGGGCCTACAATGAGCAGTTCTTC.